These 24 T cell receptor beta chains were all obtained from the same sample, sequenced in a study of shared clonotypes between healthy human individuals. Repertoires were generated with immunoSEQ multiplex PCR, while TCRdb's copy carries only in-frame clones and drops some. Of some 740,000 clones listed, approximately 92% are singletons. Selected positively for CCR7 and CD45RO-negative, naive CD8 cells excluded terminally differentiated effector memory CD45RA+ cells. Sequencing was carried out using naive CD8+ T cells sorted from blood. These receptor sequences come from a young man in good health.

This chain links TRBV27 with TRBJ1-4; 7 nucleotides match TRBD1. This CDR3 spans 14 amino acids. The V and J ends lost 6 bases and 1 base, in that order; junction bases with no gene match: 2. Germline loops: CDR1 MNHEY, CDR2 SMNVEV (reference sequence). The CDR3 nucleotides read TGTGCCAGCAGCAACAGGGGAACTAATGAAAAACTGTTTTTT. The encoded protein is CASSNRGTNEKLFF.

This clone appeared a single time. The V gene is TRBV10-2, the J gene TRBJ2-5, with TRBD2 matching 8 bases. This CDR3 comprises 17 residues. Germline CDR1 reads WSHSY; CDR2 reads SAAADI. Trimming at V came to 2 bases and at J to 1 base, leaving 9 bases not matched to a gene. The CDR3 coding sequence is TGCGCCAGCAGTGAGCCTCTACACGGGACTAGCCAAGAGACCCAGTACTTC. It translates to CASSEPLHGTSQETQYF.

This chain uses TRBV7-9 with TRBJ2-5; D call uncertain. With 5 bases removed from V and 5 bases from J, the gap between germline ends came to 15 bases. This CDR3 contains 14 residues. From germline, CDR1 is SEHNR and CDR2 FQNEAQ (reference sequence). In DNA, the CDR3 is TGTGCCAGCAGCCCGACAATGGTGATGGAGACCCAGTACTTC. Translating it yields CASSPTMVMETQYF.

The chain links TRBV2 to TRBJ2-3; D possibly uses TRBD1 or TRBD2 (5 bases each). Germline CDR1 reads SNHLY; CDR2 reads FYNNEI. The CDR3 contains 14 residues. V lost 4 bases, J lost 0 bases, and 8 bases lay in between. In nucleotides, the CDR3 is TGTGCCAGCAGTGTGAGGGACAGCACAGATACGCAGTATTTT. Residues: CASSVRDSTDTQYF.

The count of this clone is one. CDR3 coding DNA: TGTGCCAGCAGCTTCCTCACCGGGGGGCTCAAAAACATTCAGTACTTC. It encodes CASSFLTGGLKNIQYF. The chain recombines TRBV7-8 with TRBJ2-4, with a possible D match to TRBD2 (7 bases). V was pared by 3 bases and J by 3 bases, with 15 bases between. Germline V lookup: CDR1 SGHVS, CDR2 FQNEAQ. This CDR3 has 16 amino acids.

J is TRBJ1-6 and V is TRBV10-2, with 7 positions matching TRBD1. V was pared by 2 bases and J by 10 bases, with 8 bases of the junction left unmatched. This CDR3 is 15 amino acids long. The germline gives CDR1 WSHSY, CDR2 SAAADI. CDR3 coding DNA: TGCGCCAGCAGTGAGCCGTGGGACAGCGGCTCACCCCTCCACTTT. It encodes CASSEPWDSGSPLHF.

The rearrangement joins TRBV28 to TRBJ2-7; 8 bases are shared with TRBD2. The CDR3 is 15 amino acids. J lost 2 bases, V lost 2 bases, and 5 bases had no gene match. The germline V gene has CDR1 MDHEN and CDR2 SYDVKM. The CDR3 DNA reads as TGTGCCAGCAGTTTAGGTAGCGGGGTCCCCTACGAGCAGTACTTC. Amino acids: CASSLGSGVPYEQYF.

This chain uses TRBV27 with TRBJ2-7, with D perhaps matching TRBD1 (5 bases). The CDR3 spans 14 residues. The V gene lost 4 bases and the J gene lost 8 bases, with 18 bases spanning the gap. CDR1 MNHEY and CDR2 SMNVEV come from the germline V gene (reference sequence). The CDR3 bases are TGTGCCAGCAGTTCCCCGTGGCAGGGTCCACAGCAGTACTTC. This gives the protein CASSSPWQGPQQYF.

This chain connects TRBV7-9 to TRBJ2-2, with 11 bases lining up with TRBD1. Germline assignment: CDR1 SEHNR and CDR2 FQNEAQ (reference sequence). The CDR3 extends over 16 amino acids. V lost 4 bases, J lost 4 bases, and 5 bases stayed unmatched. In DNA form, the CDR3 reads TGTGCCAGCAGCTATTGGGACAGGGGGTTCACCGGGGAGCTGTTTTTT. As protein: CASSYWDRGFTGELFF. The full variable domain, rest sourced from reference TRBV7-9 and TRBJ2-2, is DTGVSQNPRHKITKRGQNVTFRCDPISEHNRLYWYRQTLGQGPEFLTYFQNEAQLEKSRLLSDRFSAERPKGSFSTLEIQRTEQGDSAMYLCASSYWDRGFTGELFFGEGSRLTVL.

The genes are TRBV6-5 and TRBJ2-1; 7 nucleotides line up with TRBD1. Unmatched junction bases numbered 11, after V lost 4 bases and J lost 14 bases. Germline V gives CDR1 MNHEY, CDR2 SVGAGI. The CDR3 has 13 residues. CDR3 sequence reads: CASSWLGTDREFF. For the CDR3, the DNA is TGTGCCAGCAGTTGGTTAGGGACAGACCGGGAGTTCTTC.

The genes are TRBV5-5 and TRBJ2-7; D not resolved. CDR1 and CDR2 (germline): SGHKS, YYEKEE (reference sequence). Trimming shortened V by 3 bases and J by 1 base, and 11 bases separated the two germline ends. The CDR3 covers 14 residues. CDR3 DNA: TGTGCCAGCAGCTCGTCCCCACTATCCTACGAGCAGTACTTC. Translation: CASSSSPLSYEQYF.

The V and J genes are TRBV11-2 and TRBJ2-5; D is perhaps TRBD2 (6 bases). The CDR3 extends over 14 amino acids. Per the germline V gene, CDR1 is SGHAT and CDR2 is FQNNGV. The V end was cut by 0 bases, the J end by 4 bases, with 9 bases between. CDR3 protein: CASSLEISGETQYF. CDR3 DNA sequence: TGTGCCAGCAGCTTAGAAATTAGCGGAGAGACCCAGTACTTC.

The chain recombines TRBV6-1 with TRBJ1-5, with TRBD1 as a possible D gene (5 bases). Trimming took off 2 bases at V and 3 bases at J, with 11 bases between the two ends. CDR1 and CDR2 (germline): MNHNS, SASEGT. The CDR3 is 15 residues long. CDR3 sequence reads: CASSELKGDNQPQHF. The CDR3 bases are TGTGCCAGCAGTGAATTAAAAGGGGACAATCAGCCCCAGCATTTT.

CDR3 sequence reads: CASSLSPSYEQYF. The CDR3 nucleotides are TGTGCCAGCAGCTTATCCCCTTCCTACGAGCAGTACTTC. V is TRBV7-9 and J is TRBJ2-7; D not resolved. Germline V lookup: CDR1 SEHNR, CDR2 FQNEAQ (reference sequence). The CDR3 runs 13 residues. Trimming shortened V by 2 bases and J by 1 base, and 6 bases separated the two germline ends.

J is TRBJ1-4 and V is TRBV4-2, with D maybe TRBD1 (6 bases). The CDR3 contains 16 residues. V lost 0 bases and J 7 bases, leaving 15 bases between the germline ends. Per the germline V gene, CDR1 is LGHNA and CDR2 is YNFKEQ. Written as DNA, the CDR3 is TGTGCCAGCAGCCAAGACCCCAGGGGCCACGGTGAAAAACTGTTTTTT. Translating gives CASSQDPRGHGEKLFF.

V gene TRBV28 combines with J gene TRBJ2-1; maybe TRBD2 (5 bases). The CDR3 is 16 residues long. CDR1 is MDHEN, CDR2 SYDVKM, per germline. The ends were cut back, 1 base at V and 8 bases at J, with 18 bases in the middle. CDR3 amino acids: CASSLYRGSTGDEQFF. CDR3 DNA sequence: TGTGCCAGCAGTTTATACCGGGGTAGTACGGGCGATGAGCAGTTCTTC. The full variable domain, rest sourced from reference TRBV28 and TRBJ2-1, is DVKVTQSSRYLVKRTGEKVFLECVQDMDHENMFWYRQDPGLGLRLIYFSYDVKMKEKGDIPEGYSVSREKKERFSLILESASTNQTSMYLCASSLYRGSTGDEQFFGPGTRLTVL.

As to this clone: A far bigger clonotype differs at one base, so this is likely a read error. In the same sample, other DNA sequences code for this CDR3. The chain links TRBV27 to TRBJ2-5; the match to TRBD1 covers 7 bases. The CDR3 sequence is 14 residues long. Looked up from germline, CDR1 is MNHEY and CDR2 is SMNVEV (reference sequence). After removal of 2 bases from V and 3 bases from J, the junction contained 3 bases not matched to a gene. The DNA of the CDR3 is TGTGCCAGCAGTTTACTCGGGACAGAAGAGACCCAGTACTTC. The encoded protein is CASSLLGTEETQYF.

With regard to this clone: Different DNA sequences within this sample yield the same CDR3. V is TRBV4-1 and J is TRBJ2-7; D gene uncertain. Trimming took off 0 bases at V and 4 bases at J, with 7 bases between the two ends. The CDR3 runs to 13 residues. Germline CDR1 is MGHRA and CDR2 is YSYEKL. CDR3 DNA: TGCGCCAGCAGCCAAGATAGGCTGTACGAGCAGTACTTC. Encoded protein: CASSQDRLYEQYF.

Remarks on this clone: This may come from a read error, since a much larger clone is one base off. This chain's CDR3 is CASSGTYEQYF. CDR3 bases: TGTGCCAGCAGTGGTACCTACGAGCAGTACTTC. The chain has TRBV6-5 and TRBJ2-7; D gene ambiguous. V was cut by 5 bases and J by 2 bases, with 4 bases left in between. CDR1 and CDR2 (germline): MNHEY, SVGAGI. This CDR3 contains 11 residues.

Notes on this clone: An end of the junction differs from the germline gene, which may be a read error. The DNA for the CDR3 is TGTGCTAGCAGTCAGACTAGCTTCGGGGAGCTGTTTTTT. Residues: CASSQTSFGELFF. The gene calls are TRBV7-7 and TRBJ2-2; 7 bases agree with TRBD2. The CDR3 consists of 13 residues. Per germline, CDR1 SSHAT and CDR2 FNYEAQ (reference sequence).

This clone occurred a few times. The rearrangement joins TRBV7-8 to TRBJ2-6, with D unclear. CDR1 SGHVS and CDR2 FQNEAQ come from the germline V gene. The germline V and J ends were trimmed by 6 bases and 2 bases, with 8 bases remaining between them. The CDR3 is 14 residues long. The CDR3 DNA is TGTGCCAGCAGGGTTTCTGCTGGGGCCAACGTCCTGACTTTC. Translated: CASRVSAGANVLTF. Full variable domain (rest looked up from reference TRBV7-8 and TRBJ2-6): GAGVSQSPRYKVAKRGQDVALRCDPISGHVSLFWYQQALGQGPEFLTYFQNEAQLDKSGLPSDRFFAERPEGSVSTLKIQRTQQEDSAVYLCASRVSAGANVLTFGAGSRLTVL.

CDR3 coding DNA: TGCGCCAGCAGCCAAAGTGACGGATACTACGAGCAGTACTTC. This gives the protein CASSQSDGYYEQYF. The rearrangement links TRBV4-1 to TRBJ2-7; D gene ambiguous. The CDR3 runs to 14 residues. The V end lost 2 bases, the J end lost 3 bases, and 11 bases lay between the germline ends. Germline V gene lookup returns CDR1 MGHRA and CDR2 YSYEKL.

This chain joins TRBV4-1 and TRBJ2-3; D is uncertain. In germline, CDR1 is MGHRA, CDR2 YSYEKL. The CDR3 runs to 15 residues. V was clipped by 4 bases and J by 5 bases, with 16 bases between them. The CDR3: CASSLRAPSGDTQYF. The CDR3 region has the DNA TGCGCCAGCAGCCTGAGAGCCCCCTCCGGAGATACGCAGTATTTT.

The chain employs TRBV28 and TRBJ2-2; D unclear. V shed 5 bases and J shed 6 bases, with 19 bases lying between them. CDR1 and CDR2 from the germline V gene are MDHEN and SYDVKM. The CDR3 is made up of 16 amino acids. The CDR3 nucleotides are TGTGCCAGCAGTCCCTCTTCCGCTACCTTCCCCGGGGAGCTGTTTTTT. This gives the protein CASSPSSATFPGELFF.